The TCR beta chain under discussion was sequenced for a study of identifying expanded T cells in peripheral blood. Study outcomes and limitations: Roughly 2-week clone count variance significantly increased as total template count grew. Over two and four weeks, about 15 and 19 clones changed, versus roughly 1.1 between replicates.

Germline values: CDR1 KGHSH, CDR2 LQKENI. This CDR3 spans 15 amino acids. V was trimmed by 3 bases and J by 1 base, leaving 12 bases between them. Collection occurred without any documented infections or immune events in donors. Assay: immunoSEQ multiplex PCR; the TCRdb copy retains only in-frame clones and omits some. Here the sample spans about 94,000 clones, approximately 85% being singletons. Of note for this clone: The antigen is not known.

The clonotype was recovered from a person aged 18 to 75 in good health. The specimen was blood. The chain is built from TRBV18 and TRBJ1-1, with TRBD1 as a possible D gene (6 bases). CDR3: CASSPDRDKNTEAFF. CDR3 DNA sequence: TGTGCCAGCTCACCGGACAGAGATAAGAACACTGAAGCTTTCTTT.